This T cell receptor (beta chain) was obtained from a study of shared clonotypes between healthy human individuals (TCRdb year 2020). About the study as a whole: A couple of women and three men aged 18 to 49 years were included in the cohort. Per donor, three plates each were used for CD4 naive and CD4 memory, two for CD8 naive, and one for CD8 memory. Libraries were prepared and TCR repertoires were sequenced by different laboratories using diverse techniques, in order to increase sequencing depth and limit assay-specific biases. Blood TCR repertoires of four to six healthy adults were deeply sequenced to estimate repertoire size and the extent of clonotype sharing between individuals. Leukapheresis yielded between about 0.85 and 10 billion PBMCs per donor. Overall study results and their limits: Sharing across a handful of donors was observed for around 5% of naive CD4, around 3.5% of naive CD8, over 2% of memory CD4, and around 0.44% of memory CD8 clonotypes. Incomplete sequencing was indicated by rarefaction of sorted-subset datasets, despite the large sequencing depth. Naive subsets generally had larger estimated clonotype richness than memory subsets. Because the study included a small number of donors, the genetic and exposure-history diversity represented was limited. Compared with non-shared clonotypes, the clonotypes found in all four sorted-subset donors had higher generation probabilities. Based on pairwise subsampling, the degree of clonotype sharing among donors was expected to be affected by sequencing depth. Sampling was limited to blood, and TCR repertoires in tissue likely differ from TCR repertoires in blood.

The junction shows trimming of 5 bases on V and 6 bases on J, plus 19 bases between the germline ends. From a lookup of the germline V gene, CDR1 and CDR2 are SGHVS and FNYEAQ. Counted from cysteine to phenylalanine, this CDR3 has 16 amino acids. The DNA shown is the 48-base CDR3, in frame from base 1. TCR CDR3 regions were amplified from genomic DNA by multiplex PCR using the deep immunoSEQ assay. For each cell subset, the extracted genomic DNA was distributed evenly across all wells of several immunoSEQ 96-well plates, and each plate served as one replicate. For sorted subsets, around 0.2 ug of genomic DNA, equivalent to around 30,000 T cell genomes, went into each replicate PCR. Purified libraries were quantified with a Qubit 3.0 fluorometer, sized on a Bioanalyzer 2100, and re-quantified with the KAPA Library Quantification kit. Each immunoSEQ 96-well plate was sequenced on its own single-read 150-cycle Illumina NextSeq 550 flow cell. Per the original workflow: The immunoSEQ output contained only junctional sequences without quality scores, so filtering could not match that applied to full-length reads. Sequences were annotated with PyIR, a Python wrapper for IgBLAST v1.9, using IMGT germline references to assign V/J genes and CDR3. Reads with weak V/J assignments (E-value above 1e-6), missing CDR3, stop codons, out-of-frame junctions, or ambiguous translated residues were removed. A V3J clonotype was defined by an identical inferred V gene, J gene, and CDR3 amino acid sequence. The percentage overlap between two repertoires was calculated by dividing the number of shared unique clonotypes by the size of the smaller repertoire. Richness of each repertoire was evaluated using RTK rarefaction, the Chao1 estimator, and Recon v2.1 estimates of unobserved clonotypes. OLGA was used to compute generation probabilities for all TCRbeta clonotypes that the gDNA method yielded from a few donors. Imported from immuneACCESS, the table was reduced by TCRdb to in-frame sequences with V and J called. These copies leave out some clones; in studies compared against another copy, an unresolved V gene accounts for under half, and the cause of the remainder is not known. V, J and clone size are those of that table, while D and trimming were read from the DNA. For this sample there are around 600,000 clones; 98% appear just once. The ten largest clones represent more than 0.3% of the sample.

For this clone: Its antigen remains unidentified. No base quality values were provided; no much bigger clone lies one nucleotide off.

CD8 naive samples consisted of CD45RO-negative cells that were positively selected for CCR7, yielding a CD45RA+CCR7+ population without TemRA cells. The donors were healthy, HIV-negative adults with no recently reported acute infections or vaccinations. Every donor was a Caucasian adult living in Nashville, Tennessee, USA. Blood was obtained by leukapheresis, after which PBMCs were separated by Ficoll-Histopaque density gradient centrifugation and cryopreserved in liquid nitrogen vapor phase. Analytical flow cytometry was used to check the purity and quantity of each magnetically sorted T cell population. From each sorted fraction, genomic DNA was isolated and quantified by UV absorbance on a Nanodrop 2000c.

Specimen: naive CD8+ T cells sorted from blood. This sample's cell subset or site label indicates: CD45RA+CCR7+. This chain is built from TRBV7-6 and TRBJ2-2; the D assignment is uncertain and may be TRBD1 or TRBD2, with 5 bases supporting each. The sequence was obtained from a man aged 30 to 45 in good health. DNA sequence: TGTGCCAGCAGCCACGAGGCGTTCGGGGCCGCCGGGGAGCTGTTTTTT. It translates to CASSHEAFGAAGELFF.